A selection of T cell receptor beta chains follows, all from one sample in a study of identical twins. TCRdb analysed the 5' RACE reads with MiXCR anew, one entry per CDR3 protein. This repertoire shows a few hundred thousand distinct CDR3 sequences, 9% to 10% found once; its top ten account for roughly 3%. A further study also used this sample, focusing on yellow fever vaccine responses in identical twins.

Material: PBMCs. These receptors all stem from a woman between 18 and 29 years old in good health. CDR3s include the opening cysteine and the closing phenylalanine or tryptophan. D genes are given only for firm matches. Expanded clones are given a class, and other clones once, few, many or no size at all.

D | length | J | V | size | CDR3 | DNA
TRBD2 | 16 | TRBJ2-7 | TRBV3-1 | many | CASSRTTSGDSYEQYF | TGTGCCAGCAGCCGAACGACTAGCGGGGACTCCTACGAGCAGTACTTC
. | 16 | TRBJ2-1 | TRBV4-1 | few | CASSQVLDSGYNEQFF | TGCGCCAGCAGCCAAGTTTTGGACAGTGGATACAATGAGCAGTTCTTC
TRBD1 | 15 | TRBJ2-7 | TRBV5-1 | few | CASSLDGQGRYEQYF | TGCGCCAGCAGCTTGGACGGACAGGGGCGCTACGAGCAGTACTTC
. | 15 | TRBJ2-2 | TRBV2 | . | CASKEGTSRTGELFF | TGTGCCAGCAAAGAAGGGACTTCACGCACCGGGGAGCTGTTTTTT
. | 12 | TRBJ2-7 | TRBV20-1 | . | CSATDDYYEQYF | TGCAGTGCTACGGACGATTACTACGAGCAGTACTTC
. | 13 | TRBJ2-3 | TRBV7-2 | . | CASSPLSGSTQYF | TGTGCCAGCAGTCCTCTAAGTGGAAGTACGCAGTATTTT
. | 15 | TRBJ2-1 | TRBV20-1 | . | CSARDFSSGYNEQFF | TGCAGTGCTAGAGACTTCTCGAGTGGGTACAATGAGCAGTTCTTC
TRBD1 | 17 | TRBJ2-2 | TRBV7-9 | . | CASNSYSGQKNTGELFF | TGTGCCAGCAACTCATACTCGGGACAGAAAAACACCGGGGAGCTGTTTTTT
. | 15 | TRBJ1-1 | TRBV6-5 | few | CASSYSPQENTEAFF | TGTGCCAGCAGTTACTCGCCCCAGGAGAACACTGAAGCTTTCTTT
. | 16 | TRBJ2-7 | TRBV5-1 | few | CASSLGVPRGVYEQYF | TGCGCCAGCAGCTTAGGGGTACCCCGAGGGGTATACGAGCAGTACTTC
. | 13 | TRBJ1-2 | TRBV20-1 | few | CSATRDGYYGYTF | TGCAGTGCTACCCGGGACGGCTACTATGGCTACACCTTC
TRBD1 | 18 | TRBJ2-7 | TRBV4-1 | few | CASSQDKLRGKLSYEQYF | TGCGCCAGCAGCCAAGATAAACTCAGGGGGAAGTTGTCCTACGAGCAGTACTTC
. | 15 | TRBJ1-1 | TRBV3-1 | many | CASSPQLTGNTEAFF | TGTGCCAGCAGCCCGCAACTGACGGGGAACACTGAAGCTTTCTTT
TRBD2 | 14 | TRBJ2-1 | TRBV7-2 | many | CASTGLAGVNEQFF | TGTGCCAGCACGGGGCTAGCGGGTGTCAATGAGCAGTTCTTC
TRBD2 | 14 | TRBJ2-5 | TRBV5-1 | . | CASSLRPGGETQYF | TGCGCCAGCAGCTTACGCCCGGGGGGAGAGACCCAGTACTTC
TRBD2 | 17 | TRBJ2-2 | TRBV20-1 | . | CCARDRLAGEITGELFF | TGCTGTGCCCGGGACCGACTAGCGGGGGAGATCACCGGGGAGCTGTTTTTT
. | 14 | TRBJ2-7 | TRBV7-2 | many | CASSPDWNGYEQYF | TGTGCCAGCAGCCCGGATTGGAATGGCTACGAGCAGTACTTC
. | 12 | TRBJ2-5 | TRBV3-1 | . | CASSSLAETQYF | TGTGCCAGCAGCAGTCTAGCTGAGACCCAGTACTTC
. | 15 | TRBJ2-2 | TRBV9 | many | CASSVGVRLTGELFF | TGTGCCAGCAGCGTAGGCGTTCGGTTGACCGGGGAGCTGTTTTTT
TRBD1 | 14 | TRBJ2-1 | TRBV27 | many | CASQGASDGNEQFF | TGTGCCAGCCAGGGGGCATCGGACGGGAATGAGCAGTTCTTC
TRBD1 | 15 | TRBJ1-2 | TRBV20-1 | . | CSATGTGTINYGYTF | TGCAGTGCCACCGGGACAGGGACTATTAACTATGGCTACACCTTC
. | 13 | TRBJ2-7 | TRBV29-1 | . | CSVRGQDQYEQYF | TGCAGCGTTCGGGGCCAGGACCAATACGAGCAGTACTTC
. | 13 | TRBJ2-5 | TRBV29-1 | . | CSVEVKVQETQYF | TGCAGCGTTGAGGTAAAGGTTCAAGAGACCCAGTACTTC
. | 17 | TRBJ2-3 | TRBV28 | few | CASSPSLTAARTDTQYF | TGTGCCAGCAGTCCTTCCCTGACCGCCGCTCGCACAGATACGCAGTATTTT
. | 14 | TRBJ2-5 | TRBV2 | few | CASSQGGAGETQYF | TGTGCCAGCAGCCAAGGGGGGGCTGGGGAGACCCAGTACTTC
. | 15 | TRBJ2-5 | TRBV7-2 | few | CASSLVAGRGETQYF | TGTGCCAGCAGCTTAGTGGCAGGTCGGGGAGAGACCCAGTACTTC
TRBD2 | 14 | TRBJ2-1 | TRBV7-3 | many | CASTVSGGAGEQFF | TGTGCCAGCACAGTTAGCGGGGGGGCAGGTGAGCAGTTCTTC
TRBD1 | 13 | TRBJ1-5 | TRBV10-3 | . | CAITGTVNQPQHF | TGTGCCATCACGGGGACAGTTAATCAGCCCCAGCATTTT
. | 16 | TRBJ2-1 | TRBV27 | . | CASSWGGLSSYNEQFF | TGTGCCAGCAGTTGGGGGGGCTTGAGCTCCTACAATGAGCAGTTCTTC
TRBD2 | 17 | TRBJ2-1 | TRBV11-2 | . | CASSGRLRAGADNEQFF | TGTGCCAGCAGCGGCAGACTACGAGCGGGGGCCGACAATGAGCAGTTCTTC
TRBD1 | 17 | TRBJ2-7 | TRBV25-1 | many | CASSVEGAGTAIGEQYF | TGTGCCAGCAGCGTAGAAGGGGCCGGGACAGCAATCGGCGAGCAGTACTTC
TRBD1 | 16 | TRBJ2-5 | TRBV6-1 | few | CASTSQPGTGQETQYF | TGTGCCAGCACCTCTCAACCCGGGACAGGCCAAGAGACCCAGTACTTC
. | 12 | TRBJ2-7 | TRBV19 | many | CASSSSPYEQYF | TGTGCCAGTAGTTCTAGCCCCTACGAGCAGTACTTC
. | 15 | TRBJ1-2 | TRBV3-1 | many | CASSQGSLTSGGYTF | TGTGCCAGCAGCCAAGGATCGCTAACTTCAGGTGGCTACACCTTC
. | 14 | TRBJ2-7 | TRBV6-5 | . | CASSYRQGVYEQYF | TGTGCCAGCAGTTACAGGCAGGGCGTCTACGAGCAGTACTTC
TRBD2 | 18 | TRBJ2-5 | TRBV11-1 | . | CASSALMGGGNSRETQYF | TGTGCCAGCAGCGCCTTGATGGGCGGGGGGAATTCACGAGAGACCCAGTACTTC
. | 15 | TRBJ2-5 | TRBV2 | few | CASMGNREDWETQYF | TGTGCCAGCATGGGGAACAGGGAGGATTGGGAGACCCAGTACTTC
. | 14 | TRBJ2-1 | TRBV6-5 | . | CASSYGPSLNEQFF | TGTGCCAGCAGTTACGGTCCTAGCCTGAATGAGCAGTTCTTC
. | 13 | TRBJ2-3 | TRBV19 | few | CASSGGVADTQYF | TGTGCCAGTAGTGGGGGAGTGGCAGATACGCAGTATTTT